Reported below is one T cell receptor beta chain. No cognate antigen has been identified for it. Nothing much larger sits one base from this clone, and base qualities are not available. The data stem from a study of shared clonotypes between healthy human individuals (dated by TCRdb to about 2020). Study-level background: Two women and a few men aged 18 to 49 years were included in the cohort. To increase sequencing depth and limit assay-specific biases, TCR repertoire library preparation and sequencing were carried out by different laboratories using diverse techniques. Per donor, three plates each were used for CD4 naive and CD4 memory, two for CD8 naive, and one for CD8 memory. Between about 0.8 and 8.9 billion PBMCs per donor were obtained by leukapheresis. To estimate repertoire size and how much clonotype sharing occurs between individuals, the study deeply sequenced the blood TCR repertoires of a handful of healthy adults.

Beyond this particular receptor, the publication reports: Naive subsets generally had larger estimated clonotype richness than memory subsets. Sharing across a few donors was observed for roughly 5% of naive CD4, 3.5% of naive CD8, 2.3% of memory CD4, and about 0.4% of memory CD8 clonotypes. The small number of donors limited the genetic and exposure-history diversity represented. Based on pairwise subsampling, the degree of clonotype sharing among donors was expected to be affected by sequencing depth. Sampling was restricted to blood, and TCR repertoires in tissue are likely to differ from TCR repertoires in blood. Compared with non-shared clonotypes, clonotypes shared by all four sorted-subset donors had higher generation probabilities. Rarefaction of sorted-subset datasets indicated incomplete sequencing despite the large sequencing depth.

The CDR3 sequence holds 13 residues, the cysteine and phenylalanine included. CDR3 DNA is the only sequence kept; it has 39 bases, read in frame from the first base. Trimming at the junction amounts to 1 base on V and 4 bases on J, and the germline ends lie 5 bases apart. As encoded in the germline V gene (reference sequence), CDR1 is WNHNN while CDR2 is SYGVQD. Healthy HIV-negative adults with no recently reported acute infections or vaccinations were included as donors. Every donor was a Caucasian adult residing in Nashville, Tennessee, USA. CD4+ T cells were enriched by magnetic negative selection; naive cells were then positively selected on CD45RA, and the negative fraction formed the memory subset. After blood collection by leukapheresis, PBMCs were isolated using Ficoll-Histopaque density gradient centrifugation and then cryopreserved in the vapor phase of liquid nitrogen. Analytical flow cytometry was used to check the purity and quantity of every magnetically sorted T cell population. Each sorted fraction had its genomic DNA isolated and then quantified by UV absorbance on a Nanodrop 2000c.

TCR CDR3 regions were amplified from genomic DNA by multiplex PCR using the deep immunoSEQ assay. Genomic DNA extracted from each cell subset was distributed evenly over all wells of several immunoSEQ 96-well plates, and each plate served as one replicate. For sorted subsets, each replicate PCR was loaded with around 200 ng genomic DNA, equivalent to some 31,000 T cell genomes. Purified libraries were quantified with a Qubit 3.0 fluorometer, sized on a Bioanalyzer 2100, and re-quantified with the KAPA Library Quantification kit. Every immunoSEQ 96-well plate was sequenced on a separate single-read 150-cycle Illumina NextSeq 550 flow cell. The authors' analysis ran thus. Because the immunoSEQ output held only junctional sequences and lacked quality scores, the filtering could not match the filtering applied to full-length reads. To assign V/J genes and CDR3, sequences were annotated against IMGT germline references using PyIR, a Python wrapper for IgBLAST v1.9. Any read was removed if the V/J assignment was weak (E-value above 1e-6), the CDR3 was missing, or the read contained stop codons, out-of-frame junctions, or ambiguous translated residues. A V3J clonotype was defined by an identical inferred V gene, J gene, and CDR3 amino acid sequence. Percentage overlap between repertoires was computed as shared unique clonotypes divided by the size of the smaller repertoire. Repertoire richness was assessed with RTK rarefaction, the Chao1 estimator, and Recon v2.1 estimates of unobserved clonotypes. Generation probabilities for all TCRbeta clonotypes obtained by the gDNA method from a handful of donors were computed using OLGA. As stored in TCRdb, this immuneACCESS dataset retains in-frame rearrangements with V and J assigned. A fraction of the clones does not appear; measured against another copy, unresolved V genes explain less than half of the discrepancy, and the remainder lacks a known reason. That table furnishes V, J and clone size, whereas the DNA furnished D and trimming. This sample gives around 2.1 million clones in total; under 97% of them show up just once. Over 0.1% of the sample is held by the ten biggest clonotypes.

This sequence originates from a young man in good health. Material: naive CD4+ T cells sorted from blood. The cell subset or site label, read with the paper, signifies: CD45RA+ positively selected. In this chain, TRBV10-1 is recombined with TRBJ1-5; 5 matching bases give a weak D call of TRBD1. The CDR3 corresponds to CASSEYRNQPQHF. The sequenced DNA: TGCGCCAGCAGTGAGTACAGGAATCAGCCCCAGCATTTT.